This T cell receptor beta chain was profiled in a study of blood T cell repertoires in COVID-19. Measured with immunoSEQ multiplex PCR; TCRdb has only the in-frame clones, and not every one. The table lists roughly 120,000 clones, about nine tenths of them singletons. Germline CDR1 reads SGHKS; CDR2 reads YYEKEE (reference sequence). V was clipped by 3 bases and J by 0 bases; unmatched bases: 15. The CDR3 sequence is 18 residues long. The TCR was taken from a human donor with active COVID-19. The donor label of this sample is uncertain. This chain uses TRBV5-5 with TRBJ2-7, with 7 bases lining up with TRBD2. Sample: peripheral blood. CDR3 DNA sequence: TGTGCCAGCAGCTCGCCGTTGGGGAGGGGCCGGGGCTCCTACGAGCAGTACTTC. Translated, it gives CASSSPLGRGRGSYEQYF.